Below, 15 T cell receptor beta chains from the same sample are listed, as sequenced in a study of shared clonotypes between healthy human individuals. The table came from immunoSEQ multiplex PCR; TCRdb's copy has only in-frame clones and leaves some out. The sample has more than 2 million clones; over 85% are singletons. Material for sequencing was naive CD4+ T cells sorted from blood. Described subset: CD45RA+ positively selected. These receptors all come from a man aged 18-30 years in good health.

The rearrangement joins TRBV7-6 to TRBJ2-2; D may be TRBD2 (5 bases). Trimming took off 5 bases at V and 5 bases at J, with 18 bases between the two ends. This CDR3 region has 16 residues. Germline CDR1 reads SGHVS; CDR2 reads FNYEAQ. The CDR3 reads CASSGRLPTGTGELFF. In DNA form, the CDR3 reads TGTGCCAGCAGCGGCCGACTCCCAACGGGGACCGGGGAGCTGTTTTTT.

The V call is TRBV18, the J call TRBJ1-5, with a tentative D call TRBD1 (5 bases). The CDR3 runs to 15 residues. CDR1 and CDR2 (germline): KGHSH, LQKENI. Trimming removed 2 bases from V and 7 bases from J, with 15 bases in between. The CDR3 DNA is TGTGCCAGCTCACCAGGGCAGGGTGGGCTGCAGCCCCAGCATTTT. Translation: CASSPGQGGLQPQHF. Based on the CDR3 plus reference TRBV18 and TRBJ1-5, the full variable domain is NAGVMQNPRHLVRRRGQEARLRCSPMKGHSHVYWYRQLPEEGLKFMVYLQKENIIDESGMPKERFSAEFPKEGPSILRIQQVVRGDSAAYFCASSPGQGGLQPQHFGDGTRLSIL.

The V gene is TRBV7-2, the J gene TRBJ2-7, with D perhaps being TRBD1 or TRBD2 (6 bases each). The CDR3 contains 14 residues. V was cut by 4 bases and J by 0 bases, with 10 bases left in between. The germline V gene has CDR1 SGHTA and CDR2 FQGNSA. The CDR3 protein is CASSWGASSYEQYF. The DNA of the CDR3 is TGTGCCAGCAGCTGGGGGGCCAGCTCCTACGAGCAGTACTTC.

This CDR3 is CASSPNTQTYEQYF. The CDR3 DNA is TGCGCCAGCAGCCCCAATACACAGACCTACGAGCAGTACTTC. The chain employs TRBV4-1 and TRBJ2-7; D ambiguous. Trimming cost V 4 bases and J 2 bases, with 12 bases left between them. The germline V gene encodes CDR1 MGHRA and CDR2 YSYEKL. CDR3 size: 14 residues.

This clone came up once. The rearrangement links TRBV28 to TRBJ2-7; D unresolved. V was clipped by 6 bases and J by 0 bases, with 12 bases between them. The germline V gene has CDR1 MDHEN and CDR2 SYDVKM. This CDR3 spans 14 amino acids. CDR3 DNA: TGTGCCAGCAGACGCCCCCAGAGCTCCTACGAGCAGTACTTC. As protein: CASRRPQSSYEQYF.

About this clone itself: The junction departs from the called germline gene at one end, perhaps through a read error. The chain carries TRBV6-5 and TRBJ1-3, with D uncertain. The CDR3 contains 10 residues. The V gene's germline CDR1 is MNHEY and CDR2 SVGAGI. The CDR3 loop is CASSLRVGHF. The CDR3 nucleotides are TGTGCCAGCAGTTTACGGGTCGGACATTTT.

The rearrangement links TRBV4-1 to TRBJ2-7; 11 positions match TRBD2. Germline-derived CDR1 and CDR2 are MGHRA and YSYEKL. CDR3 length: 16 residues. V lost 0 bases to trimming and J lost 4 bases; unmatched junction nucleotides: 5. DNA of the CDR3: TGCGCCAGCAGCCAAGAGTGGGTAGCGGGAGGGTACGAGCAGTACTTC. As protein: CASSQEWVAGGYEQYF.

The chain recombines TRBV18 with TRBJ2-6; 13 bases agree with TRBD2. Germline CDR1 and CDR2: KGHSH and LQKENI. This CDR3 is built from 18 residues. V shed 3 bases and J 4 bases; nucleotides not matched to a gene: 6. The CDR3, as DNA: TGTGCCAGCTCACCTGTACTAGCGGGAGGGCCGGGGGCCAACGTCCTGACTTTC. Its translation: CASSPVLAGGPGANVLTF.

Comments on this clone: The sample contains more than one DNA sequence encoding this CDR3. This chain links TRBV5-1 with TRBJ2-5; no firm D call. Germline V gene data show CDR1 as SGHRS and CDR2 as YFSETQ. The length of the CDR3 is 13 residues. V lost 4 bases and J 5 bases, leaving 12 bases between the germline ends. CDR3 loop: CASSLQGIETQYF. CDR3 bases: TGCGCCAGCAGCCTCCAAGGGATCGAGACCCAGTACTTC.

The chain carries TRBV25-1 and TRBJ2-5, with 7 bases aligning to TRBD1. The germline gives CDR1 MGHDK, CDR2 SYGVNS. V gave up 6 bases and J gave up 5 bases; unmatched junction bases: 9. CDR3 length: 14 residues. The CDR3 sequence: CASSGEGALETQYF. The CDR3 nucleotides read TGTGCCAGCAGCGGAGAGGGGGCGCTGGAGACCCAGTACTTC.

V and J are TRBV6-6 and TRBJ1-2, with 7 bases fitting TRBD1. Trimming took 0 bases from V and 7 from J; bases not matched to a gene: 8. The V gene's germline CDR1 is MNHNY and CDR2 SVGAGI (reference sequence). The CDR3 is made up of 15 amino acids. CDR3 nucleotide sequence: TGTGCCAGCAGTTACTCGAGAGGGGGCGAGTCTGGCTACACCTTC. Its translation is CASSYSRGGESGYTF.

The chain couples TRBV5-1 to TRBJ2-5; TRBD2 agrees at 10 bases. CDR1 is SGHRS, CDR2 YFSETQ, per germline. The ends lost 4 bases at V and 7 bases at J; junction bases unmatched: 16. CDR3 size: 17 residues. The CDR3 is CASSPASGTSEGSTQYF. Here the CDR3 DNA reads TGCGCCAGCAGCCCGGCCTCCGGGACTAGCGAAGGGTCGACCCAGTACTTC.

The V call is TRBV12-5, the J call TRBJ1-3, with D unresolved. The V end was cut by 0 bases, the J end by 2 bases, with 17 bases between. CDR1 and CDR2 from the germline V gene are LGHNT and FRNRAP. This CDR3 has 18 residues. This CDR3 is CASGLVLWRVSPGNTIYF. The CDR3 DNA reads TGTGCTAGTGGTTTGGTATTGTGGAGGGTCTCCCCTGGAAACACCATATATTTT.

This clone was detected a few times. The chain carries TRBV27 and TRBJ1-5; D not resolved. CDR1 is MNHEY, CDR2 SMNVEV, per germline (reference sequence). The length of the CDR3 is 12 residues. The V gene lost 6 bases and the J gene lost 3 bases, with 6 bases spanning the gap. The CDR3 region has the DNA TGTGCCAGCAGCACCTACAATCAGCCCCAGCATTTT. Its protein is CASSTYNQPQHF.

CDR3 DNA sequence: TGTGCCAGCAGTTCTTTGTGGGGACAGGGAAACACCATATATTTT. This sequence encodes CASSSLWGQGNTIYF. The V and J genes are TRBV6-5 and TRBJ1-3; TRBD1 agrees at 7 bases. Losses at the gene ends were 4 bases for V and 4 bases for J; bases not matched to a gene: 7. The CDR3 has 15 residues. Germline V gene data show CDR1 as MNHEY and CDR2 as SVGAGI.